The 17 T cell receptor beta chains below were found in one sample sequenced in a study of Ad26.COV2.S vaccination and SARS-CoV-2 variants. Clones were sequenced by immunoSEQ multiplex PCR, and TCRdb holds only the in-frame ones, with some missing. The data show approximately 250,000 clones, around 85% seen once. The treatment: approximately 18 received Ad26.COV2.S at low or high dose, single or two shots; several received placebo; per-sample allocation not given. Sampling was performed 63 days after the first vaccine or placebo injection. Sequencing used peripheral blood, obtained in a trial of Ad26.COV2.S vaccine versus placebo. These receptor sequences come from a person aged 18-65 years who received the Ad26.COV2.S COVID-19 vaccine or a placebo.

The rearrangement uses TRBV19 and TRBJ2-2; weak D call: TRBD1 (6 bases). This CDR3 is 17 amino acids long. V gave up 7 bases and J gave up 3 bases, with 21 bases separating them. The germline CDR1 and CDR2 sequences are LNHDA and SQIVND (reference sequence). DNA for the CDR3: TGTGCCAGTAATGATCCCCGTTCAGGGGCATACACCGGGGAGCTGTTTTTT. This gives the protein CASNDPRSGAYTGELFF.

DNA of the CDR3: TGTGCCAGCTCACCCAGGACGGGTGAAGCTTTCTTT. Protein sequence: CASSPRTGEAFF. V usage is TRBV18 and J usage is TRBJ1-1; D gene uncertain. The V end was cut by 3 bases, the J end by 7 bases, with 9 bases between. Per germline, CDR1 KGHSH and CDR2 LQKENI. CDR3 length: 12 residues.

This clone was found once. V gene TRBV5-4 combines with J gene TRBJ2-3, with 12 bases aligning to TRBD1. Germline CDR1 is SGHNT and CDR2 is YYREEE (reference sequence). CDR3 length: 16 amino acids. V shed 5 bases and J 6 bases; nucleotides not matched to a gene: 10. CDR3 loop: CASSTGTGGAGDTQYF. The CDR3 DNA reads TGTGCCAGCAGTACCGGGACAGGGGGCGCAGGGGATACGCAGTATTTT.

V and J are TRBV21-1 and TRBJ2-1; the table's D call, TRBD2, was not checked against the DNA. TRBV21-1 is marked as a pseudogene. CDR3 length equals 16 residues. DNA of the CDR3: TGTGCCAGCAGCAAAGTTCCGGGTAGCTCCTACAATGAGCAGTTCTTC. It specifies CASSKVPGSSYNEQFF.

The chain employs TRBV19 and TRBJ2-5, with TRBD2 identical over 13 bases. CDR1 and CDR2 from the germline V gene are LNHDA and SQIVND (reference sequence). The V segment lost 6 bases and the J segment 3 bases; nucleotides outside the gene matches: 13. This CDR3 is 18 amino acids long. CDR3 amino acids: CASSDPAATSGGKETQYF. The CDR3 region has the DNA TGTGCCAGTAGCGACCCGGCCGCGACTAGCGGGGGGAAAGAGACCCAGTACTTC.

V is TRBV11-2 and J is TRBJ2-1; TRBD2 matches at 14 bases. The J segment lost 9 bases and the V segment lost 6 bases, leaving 13 bases of the junction unmatched. This CDR3 has 17 residues. Germline V gene sequence: CDR1 SGHAT, CDR2 FQNNGV. In DNA form, the CDR3 reads TGTGCCAGCAGTTACACCAAGGGACTAGCGGGAGTCGGTGAGCAGTTCTTC. Protein: CASSYTKGLAGVGEQFF.

The chain carries TRBV11-2 and TRBJ1-2, with a tentative D call TRBD1 (5 bases). CDR1 and CDR2 from the germline V gene are SGHAT and FQNNGV. The CDR3 runs 14 residues. V lost 0 bases and J lost 4, with 9 bases in between. The CDR3 loop is CASSLEARAYGYTF. The DNA of the CDR3 is TGTGCCAGCAGCTTAGAAGCCAGGGCCTATGGCTACACCTTC.

The CDR3 coding sequence is TGTGCCATCAGTGAGTCTCACGGGAGCGGTGAGCAGTTCTTC. The encoded protein is CAISESHGSGEQFF. The gene calls are TRBV10-3 and TRBJ2-1; possible D gene TRBD2, 6 bases. CDR1 is ENHRY, CDR2 SYGVKD, per germline. The CDR3 spans 14 residues. V dropped 0 bases and J dropped 9 bases, with 12 bases sitting between them.

This clone appeared once. This chain uses TRBV21-1 with TRBJ2-2; the DNA was not compared with TRBD2, the D call given in the table. TRBV21-1 is a known pseudogene. CDR3 length equals 13 residues. CDR3 nucleotide sequence: TGTGCCAGCAGTAGCGGGAGGGCCGGGGAGCTGTTTTTT. Translating it yields CASSSGRAGELFF.

The J gene is TRBJ1-6, the V gene TRBV7-8; D may be TRBD1 (6 bases). The germline V and J ends were trimmed by 7 bases and 9 bases, with 19 bases remaining between them. Germline CDR1 and CDR2: SGHVS and FQNEAQ. CDR3 length: 15 residues. CDR3 sequence reads: CASTSTGTSISPLHF. The CDR3, as DNA: TGTGCCAGCACCTCAACGGGGACATCCATTTCACCCCTCCACTTT.

The genes are TRBV6-6 and TRBJ2-7; no firm D call. The CDR3 loop spans 13 amino acids. Trimming pared 7 bases from V and 3 bases from J, leaving 13 bases between. The germline V gene encodes CDR1 MNHNY and CDR2 SVGAGI (reference sequence). DNA of the CDR3: TGTGCCAGCAAGGTGGACCCCCGCTACGAGCAGTACTTC. Protein product: CASKVDPRYEQYF.

CDR3 DNA sequence: TGTGCCATCAGTGGAGGACTAGCGAGTTACAATGAGCAGTTCTTC. Translation gives CAISGGLASYNEQFF. V and J are TRBV10-3 and TRBJ2-1; 9 nucleotides agree with TRBD2. This CDR3 comprises 15 residues. The germline gives CDR1 ENHRY, CDR2 SYGVKD. The J segment lost 4 bases and the V segment lost 4 bases, leaving 5 bases of the junction unmatched.

This chain joins TRBV7-9 and TRBJ2-4; the D gene is possibly TRBD1 (6 bases). This CDR3 has 14 residues. The ends were cut back, 9 bases at V and 2 bases at J, with 14 bases in the middle. CDR1 and CDR2 (germline): SEHNR, FQNEAQ (reference sequence). For the CDR3, the DNA is TGTGCCAGTGGGCTGGGGGCTACCAAAAACATTCAGTACTTC. The encoded protein is CASGLGATKNIQYF.

V is TRBV7-4 and J is TRBJ2-1; D might be TRBD1 (6 bases). This CDR3 contains 14 residues. V was trimmed by 3 bases and J by 6 bases, leaving 12 bases between them. CDR1 is SGHVT and CDR2 is SQSDAQ in the germline V gene. The CDR3 loop is CASSLRGKVNEQFF. The CDR3 coding sequence is TGTGCCAGCAGCTTGAGGGGGAAAGTCAATGAGCAGTTCTTC.

The chain employs TRBV6-2 or TRBV6-3 and TRBJ1-6, with 9 positions matching TRBD1. The V segment lost 5 bases and the J segment 0 bases; nucleotides outside the gene matches: 14. The CDR3 is made up of 20 amino acids. The germline CDR1 and CDR2 sequences are MNHEY and SVGEGT. In nucleotides, the CDR3 is TGTGCCAGCAGTCACCCGAGGACAGGGGTTCGGACCTCCTATAATTCACCCCTCCACTTT. This encodes CASSHPRTGVRTSYNSPLHF.

This chain links TRBV19 with TRBJ1-2; D gene unclear. Deletions cut 1 base from V and 3 bases from J, with 12 bases between. This CDR3 spans 15 amino acids. Germline V CDR1 and CDR2: LNHDA, SQIVND (reference sequence). As DNA, the CDR3 is TGTGCCAGTAGTATAGCCCACACGGACTACTATGGCTACACCTTC. Protein: CASSIAHTDYYGYTF.

In DNA form, the CDR3 reads TGTGCCAGCAGCCAAGAGTCGGGGTCTCCCGGGGAGCTGTTTTTT. It translates to CASSQESGSPGELFF. J is TRBJ2-2 and V is TRBV3-1 (or the pseudogene TRBV3-2); perhaps TRBD2 as D (5 bases). The V gene lost 0 bases and the J gene lost 6 bases, with 11 bases spanning the gap. Germline V CDR1 and CDR2: LGHDT, YNNKEL (reference sequence). This CDR3 has 15 residues.